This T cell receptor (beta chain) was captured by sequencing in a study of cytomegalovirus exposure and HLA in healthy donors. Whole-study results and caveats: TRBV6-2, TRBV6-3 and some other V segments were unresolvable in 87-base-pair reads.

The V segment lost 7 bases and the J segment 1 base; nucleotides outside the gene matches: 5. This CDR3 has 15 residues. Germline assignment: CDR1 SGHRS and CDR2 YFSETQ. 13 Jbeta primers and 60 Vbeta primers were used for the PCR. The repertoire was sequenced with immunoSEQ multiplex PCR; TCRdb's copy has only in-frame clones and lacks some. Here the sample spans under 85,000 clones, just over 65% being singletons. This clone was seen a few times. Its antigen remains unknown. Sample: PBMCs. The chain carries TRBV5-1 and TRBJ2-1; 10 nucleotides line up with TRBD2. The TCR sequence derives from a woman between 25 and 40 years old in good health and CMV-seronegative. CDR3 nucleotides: TGCGCCAGCGCCTTAGCGGGGGGATCCTACAATGAGCAGTTCTTC. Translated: CASALAGGSYNEQFF.